This is a list of T cell receptor beta chains from one sample in a study of T cell responses to AZD1222 COVID-19 vaccine. The repertoire was sequenced with immunoSEQ multiplex PCR; TCRdb's copy has only in-frame clones and lacks some. The sample carries roughly 100,000 clones, almost 90% recorded once. This specimen was peripheral blood, taken 28 days after the second AZD1222 dose. These receptors were collected from an adult who received the AZD1222 COVID-19 vaccine. The CDR3 runs from the conserved cysteine through the conserved F or W. A D gene is named only where the DNA matches it firmly.

CDR3 length: 14
V gene: TRBV5-6
D gene: .
J gene: TRBJ1-1
CDR3 DNA: TGTGCCAGCAGCCCCCAGAGGGGCCACACTGAAGCTTTCTTT
CDR3 protein: CASSPQRGHTEAFF

CDR3 length: 14
V gene: TRBV28
D gene: TRBD2
J gene: TRBJ2-3
CDR3 DNA: TGTGCCAGCAGTTTACGAATGGGGGGGAATACGCAGTATTTT
CDR3 protein: CASSLRMGGNTQYF

CDR3 length: 13
V gene: TRBV12-3/TRBV12-4
D gene: .
J gene: TRBJ1-5
CDR3 DNA: TGTGCCAGCAGTCTAAATAGCAATCAGCCCCAGCATTTT
CDR3 protein: CASSLNSNQPQHF

CDR3 length: 15
V gene: TRBV7-9
D gene: .
J gene: TRBJ1-1
CDR3 DNA: TGTGCCAGCAGCATCCCGGGCGGGACGAACACTGAAGCTTTCTTT
CDR3 protein: CASSIPGGTNTEAFF

CDR3 length: 14
V gene: TRBV7-3
D gene: .
J gene: TRBJ1-3
CDR3 DNA: TGTGCCAGCAGCTCGACGGGCTCTGGAAACACCATATATTTT
CDR3 protein: CASSSTGSGNTIYF

CDR3 length: 14
V gene: TRBV6-5
D gene: .
J gene: TRBJ1-5
CDR3 DNA: TGTGCCAGCATAAGACAGGCGTTTAATCAGCCCCAGCATTTT
CDR3 protein: CASIRQAFNQPQHF

CDR3 length: 16
V gene: TRBV2
D gene: .
J gene: TRBJ1-1
CDR3 DNA: TGTGCCAGCAGTGAACAGACTGTTCTCTCGGCAGGAAAAGCTTTCTTT
CDR3 protein: CASSEQTVLSAGKAFF

CDR3 length: 13
V gene: TRBV12-3/TRBV12-4
D gene: .
J gene: TRBJ2-7
CDR3 DNA: TGTGCCAGCAGACAGGGATCTGCCTACGAGCAGTACTTC
CDR3 protein: CASRQGSAYEQYF

CDR3 length: 13
V gene: TRBV3-1/TRBV3-2
D gene: .
J gene: TRBJ2-7
CDR3 DNA: TGTGCCAGCAGCCGCGGCGGGTCCTACGAGCAGTACTTC
CDR3 protein: CASSRGGSYEQYF

CDR3 length: 14
V gene: TRBV28
D gene: .
J gene: TRBJ2-5
CDR3 DNA: TGTGCCAGCAGTCCCGGAGGACAGCAAGAGACCCAGTACTTC
CDR3 protein: CASSPGGQQETQYF

CDR3 length: 18
V gene: TRBV5-1
D gene: TRBD1
J gene: TRBJ1-4
CDR3 DNA: TGCGCCAGCAGCCCCCTGGGACAGTCAAGGTCGACTAATGAAAAACTGTTTTTT
CDR3 protein: CASSPLGQSRSTNEKLFF

CDR3 length: 15
V gene: TRBV7-6
D gene: .
J gene: TRBJ2-2
CDR3 DNA: TGTGCCAGCAGCTCCTGGCCAACCGAGACCGGGGAGCTGTTTTTT
CDR3 protein: CASSSWPTETGELFF

CDR3 length: 16
V gene: TRBV7-7
D gene: TRBD2
J gene: TRBJ2-5
CDR3 DNA: TGTGCCAGCAGCTTAGGGGTTAGCGGGGGACAAGAGACCCAGTACTTC
CDR3 protein: CASSLGVSGGQETQYF

CDR3 length: 14
V gene: TRBV6-5
D gene: .
J gene: TRBJ2-3
CDR3 DNA: TGTGCCAGCACCCGACGGACTAGCACAGATACGCAGTATTTT
CDR3 protein: CASTRRTSTDTQYF

CDR3 length: 13
V gene: TRBV29-1
D gene: .
J gene: TRBJ2-4
CDR3 DNA: TGCAGCGTTGCCCCCGGGACTTCAAACATTCAGTACTTC
CDR3 protein: CSVAPGTSNIQYF

CDR3 length: 14
V gene: TRBV28
D gene: .
J gene: TRBJ1-2
CDR3 DNA: TGTGCCAGCAGTTTGACAGGTTCTAACTATGGCTACACCTTC
CDR3 protein: CASSLTGSNYGYTF

CDR3 length: 14
V gene: TRBV6-5
D gene: .
J gene: TRBJ1-3
CDR3 DNA: TGTGCCAGCAGCGCAGGGGTTCCCGGAAACACCATATATTTT
CDR3 protein: CASSAGVPGNTIYF

CDR3 length: 15
V gene: TRBV18
D gene: .
J gene: TRBJ2-3
CDR3 DNA: TGTGCCAGCTCGCCCGGAGGTGCTAGCACAGATACGCAGTATTTT
CDR3 protein: CASSPGGASTDTQYF

CDR3 length: 15
V gene: TRBV11-2
D gene: .
J gene: TRBJ1-2
CDR3 DNA: TGTGCCAGCAGCTTAATTCTTCGGGGTGACTATGGCTACACCTTC
CDR3 protein: CASSLILRGDYGYTF

CDR3 length: 13
V gene: TRBV19
D gene: .
J gene: TRBJ2-1
CDR3 DNA: TGTGCCAGTAGTGAAGGGGAATACAATGAGCAGTTCTTC
CDR3 protein: CASSEGEYNEQFF

CDR3 length: 13
V gene: TRBV28
D gene: .
J gene: TRBJ1-5
CDR3 DNA: TGTGCCACGGACGGGGGCGCTTTTCAGCCCCAGCATTTT
CDR3 protein: CATDGGAFQPQHF